The entry that follows covers one T cell receptor (beta chain) sequence. The TCRbeta library was prepared with unique molecular identifiers. TCRdb recomputed calls from the PCR reads with MiXCR, one row per CDR3 protein. Of roughly 500,000 distinct CDR3 sequences listed, approximately 32% are singletons. This sample was included in a study of T-cell reconstitution after alpha-beta-depleted transplantation in children. Germline V lookup: CDR1 SGHRS, CDR2 YFSETQ. This CDR3 region has 15 residues. The V and J ends lost 0 bases and 0 bases respectively, with 10 bases between them. The V and J genes are TRBV5-1 and TRBJ2-7; a weak D match, TRBD2 (6 bases). The sequenced sample was PBMCs from the stem cell graft donor, obtained from the stem cell graft. This sequence originates from a human donor who donated a stem cell graft to a child with aplastic anemia. The CDR3 protein is CASSLGGAPSYEQYV. Written as DNA, the CDR3 is TGCGCCAGCAGCTTGGGCGGGGCCCCCTCCTACGAGCAGTACGTC.